These 23 T cell receptor beta chains came from one sample sequenced in a study of early T cells in non-severe SARS-CoV-2 infection. TCRdb ran MiXCR on the 5' RACE reads and lists one entry per CDR3 protein. The sample has around 76,000 distinct CDR3 sequences, roughly 14% seen once. Source: whole blood, taken at baseline. These receptors came from an adult who was a healthcare worker with PCR-confirmed SARS-CoV-2 infection or an uninfected control (not recorded which).

This clonotype showed up just a few times. The CDR3 bases are TGCGCCAGCAGCTTGGAGGGAGTACACGAGCAGTACTTC. This encodes CASSLEGVHEQYF. The chain has TRBV5-1 and TRBJ2-7; TRBD2 might be the D (5 bases). Germline values: CDR1 SGHRS, CDR2 YFSETQ. CDR3 length: 13 residues. Trimming removed 0 bases from V and 5 bases from J, with 9 bases in between. Drawing the rest from reference TRBV5-1 and TRBJ2-7, the complete variable domain is KAGVTQTPRYLIKTRGQQVTLSCSPISGHRSVSWYQQTPGQGLQFLFEYFSETQRNKGNFPGRFSGRQFSNSRSEMNVSTLELGDSALYLCASSLEGVHEQYFGPGTRLTVT.

In its sample, this clonotype was seen a few times. The gene calls are TRBV12-3 or TRBV12-4 and TRBJ2-5; D tentatively fits TRBD1 or TRBD2 (5 bases each). V was cut by 5 bases and J by 4 bases, with 14 bases left in between. The CDR3 is 14 residues long. The CDR3 region is CASSPGYGAETQYF. The CDR3 DNA follows: TGTGCCAGCAGTCCGGGTTACGGGGCAGAGACCCAGTACTTC.

In its sample, this clonotype was seen a few times. This sequence joins TRBV27 and TRBJ2-3; 11 bases match TRBD2. Germline values: CDR1 MNHEY, CDR2 SMNVEV (reference sequence). V dropped 6 bases and J dropped 7; count of bases not matched to a gene: 9. The CDR3 length is 15 residues. As DNA, the CDR3 is TGTGCCAGCAGGCTAACTAGCGGGAGCAGCCATACGCAGTATTTT. It encodes CASRLTSGSSHTQYF.

This rearrangement joins TRBV20-1 to TRBJ2-2; 10 bases map to TRBD2. Germline V gene sequence: CDR1 DFQATT, CDR2 SNEGSKA (reference sequence). V lost 1 base to trimming and J lost 7 bases; unmatched junction nucleotides: 12. The CDR3 is 17 amino acids. CDR3 amino acids: CSARGPLASGSIGELFF. For the CDR3, the DNA is TGCAGTGCTAGAGGGCCGTTAGCTAGCGGGAGCATCGGGGAGCTGTTTTTT.

This clonotype was seen only a few times. The chain couples TRBV5-4 to TRBJ2-4; 10 bases are a match to TRBD1. The CDR3 contains 18 residues. With 3 bases clipped from V and 0 bases from J, the junction kept 9 bases outside the gene matches. Germline-derived CDR1 and CDR2 are SGHNT and YYREEE (reference sequence). The CDR3 DNA reads TGTGCCAGCAGCTGGACAGGGGGTCTATTCCTAGCCAAAAACATTCAGTACTTC. It is translated as CASSWTGGLFLAKNIQYF.

This clonotype rates as medium-sized. This chain connects TRBV7-3 to TRBJ2-6, with D hard to call. The germline gives CDR1 SGHTA, CDR2 FQGTGA. The V and J ends lost 3 bases and 4 bases respectively, with 4 bases between them. This CDR3 is built from 13 residues. In DNA, the CDR3 is TGTGCCAGCAGCTTTACAGGGGCCAACGTCCTGACTTTC. Amino acids: CASSFTGANVLTF.

There are a few counts of this clonotype. V gene TRBV24-1 combines with J gene TRBJ2-6; the D is unclear. CDR3 length equals 17 residues. The ends were cut back, 1 base at V and 8 bases at J, with 17 bases in the middle. Germline-derived CDR1 and CDR2 are KGHDR and SFDVKD. For the CDR3, the DNA is TGTGCCACCAGTGATTTTAAGGAAAACCCCCTGTCCAACGTCCTGACTTTC. It codes for CATSDFKENPLSNVLTF.

Ten or more counts support this clonotype. The chain carries TRBV11-2 and TRBJ2-3; no clear D gene. This CDR3 has 14 amino acids. Trimming stripped 1 base from V and 2 bases from J, with 7 bases between. The germline V gene encodes CDR1 SGHAT and CDR2 FQNNGV. CDR3 protein: CASSLAPNTDTQYF. The CDR3 nucleotides are TGTGCCAGCAGCTTAGCACCTAACACAGATACGCAGTATTTT. The variable domain in full, completed from reference TRBV11-2 and TRBJ2-3, reads EAGVAQSPRYKIIEKRQSVAFWCNPISGHATLYWYQQILGQGPKLLIQFQNNGVVDDSQLPKDRFSAERLKGVDSTLKIQPAKLEDSAVYLCASSLAPNTDTQYFGPGTRLTVL.

This chain uses TRBV20-1 with TRBJ2-7; 10 bases are shared with TRBD1. V gave up 4 bases and J gave up 6 bases; unmatched junction bases: 6. This CDR3 is built from 13 residues. Looked up from germline, CDR1 is DFQATT and CDR2 is SNEGSKA (reference sequence). DNA of the CDR3: TGCAGTGCTAACCCGGGGACAGGGGTCGAGCAGTACTTC. This encodes CSANPGTGVEQYF.

V and J are TRBV3-1 and TRBJ2-2; possibly TRBD1 for D (6 bases). The CDR3 runs 15 residues. V lost 1 base and J 4 bases, leaving 10 bases between the germline ends. Germline lookup yields CDR1 LGHDT and CDR2 YNNKEL (reference sequence). The CDR3 spells CASSQGGTITGELFF. In DNA form, the CDR3 reads TGTGCCAGCAGCCAAGGGGGGACAATCACCGGGGAGCTGTTTTTT.

This clonotype was seen only a few times. J is TRBJ2-1 and V is TRBV7-2; 14 nucleotides agree with TRBD2. Unmatched junction bases numbered 2, after V lost 3 bases and J lost 7 bases. The CDR3 runs 15 residues. In germline, CDR1 is SGHTA, CDR2 FQGNSA. The CDR3 DNA follows: TGTGCCAGCAGCTTCGGGACTAGCGGGAGTAATGAGCAGTTCTTC. Encoded protein: CASSFGTSGSNEQFF.

The sample holds a few counts of this clonotype. This chain joins TRBV3-1 and TRBJ2-7, with D possibly called TRBD1 or TRBD2 (5 bases each). Germline CDR1 reads LGHDT; CDR2 reads YNNKEL (reference sequence). This CDR3 contains 15 residues. V lost 1 base, J lost 0 bases, and 10 bases lay in between. The CDR3 sequence: CASSQGGAPSYEQYF. The CDR3 region has the DNA TGTGCCAGCAGCCAAGGAGGGGCTCCCTCCTACGAGCAGTACTTC.

This clonotype was counted only a few times. The V gene is TRBV20-1, the J gene TRBJ2-4; D call uncertain. Trimming took off 5 bases at V and 5 bases at J, with 19 bases between the two ends. The CDR3 is made up of 15 amino acids. The V gene's germline CDR1 is DFQATT and CDR2 SNEGSKA (reference sequence). DNA of the CDR3: TGCAGTGCTTGGGTCCCCCACGGCGGACAAAACATTCAGTACTTC. Translation gives CSAWVPHGGQNIQYF.

This clonotype was detected only a few times. The chain carries TRBV5-1 and TRBJ1-1; no clear D gene. The CDR3 runs to 13 residues. Germline V gene data show CDR1 as SGHRS and CDR2 as YFSETQ. Trimming pared 5 bases from V and 1 base from J, leaving 9 bases between. The CDR3 nucleotides read TGCGCCAGCAGTAACTGGGGGAACACTGAAGCTTTCTTT. Translating it yields CASSNWGNTEAFF.

In this sample, this clonotype turned up many times. This chain joins TRBV27 and TRBJ1-2; D is perhaps TRBD1 (5 bases). The V gene's germline CDR1 is MNHEY and CDR2 SMNVEV (reference sequence). V was cut by 10 bases and J by 6 bases, with 21 bases left in between. The CDR3 extends over 14 amino acids. The CDR3 sequence is CATLLREGRDGYTF. CDR3 nucleotide sequence: TGTGCCACCCTTCTTCGGGAGGGCAGGGATGGCTACACCTTC.

This clonotype occurred many times. The chain employs TRBV5-1 and TRBJ1-5, with a weak D call TRBD1 (5 bases). Per the germline V gene, CDR1 is SGHRS and CDR2 is YFSETQ. V lost 4 bases, J lost 5 bases, and 16 bases lay in between. This CDR3 has 15 amino acids. The CDR3 sequence is CASSPWAGRDQPQHF. CDR3 nucleotides: TGCGCCAGCAGCCCGTGGGCAGGGCGGGATCAGCCCCAGCATTTT.

This clonotype occurred many times. This sequence joins TRBV18 and TRBJ2-1; 12 bases fit TRBD1. This CDR3 contains 16 residues. In germline, CDR1 is KGHSH, CDR2 LQKENI. V dropped 5 bases and J dropped 7; count of bases not matched to a gene: 9. CDR3 residues: CASSVSGTGGRNEQFF. The CDR3 DNA reads as TGTGCCAGCTCAGTATCCGGGACAGGGGGCCGGAATGAGCAGTTCTTC.

This clonotype occurred a few times. The chain uses TRBV12-3 or TRBV12-4 and TRBJ2-1, with a possible D match to TRBD2 (6 bases). Trimming took off 0 bases at V and 9 bases at J, with 12 bases between the two ends. This CDR3 has 14 residues. The CDR3 DNA sequence: TGTGCCAGCAGTTTAGCGCTTTTGGGAGGTGAGCAGTTCTTC. This translates into CASSLALLGGEQFF.

This chain links TRBV2 with TRBJ1-6; D might be TRBD1 (5 bases). CDR3 length equals 12 residues. In germline, CDR1 is SNHLY, CDR2 FYNNEI. The V gene lost 4 bases and the J gene lost 18 bases, with 16 bases spanning the gap. The CDR3 bases are TGTGCCAGCAGTGCCAACCGCGGGGGTTACCACTTT. It specifies CASSANRGGYHF. Full variable domain (rest looked up from reference TRBV2 and TRBJ1-6): EPEVTQTPSHQVTQMGQEVILRCVPISNHLYFYWYRQILGQKVEFLVSFYNNEISEKSEIFDDQFSVERPDGSNFTLKIRSTKLEDSAMYFCASSANRGGYHFGNGTRLTVT.

In this sample, this clonotype turned up many times. The chain joins TRBV28 to TRBJ2-2; TRBD2 agrees at 14 bases. V trimming: 6 bases; J trimming: 6 bases; junction bases outside the gene matches: 3. CDR1 is MDHEN, CDR2 SYDVKM, per germline. The CDR3 has 15 residues. The CDR3 nucleotides read TGTGCCAGCAGACCGGGACTAGCGGGAGCCGGGGAGCTGTTTTTT. Translated: CASRPGLAGAGELFF.

This clonotype was detected a few times. This chain joins TRBV10-3 and TRBJ1-2, with 7 bases fitting TRBD1. The CDR3 contains 14 residues. Germline CDR1 ENHRY, CDR2 SYGVKD. V trimming: 2 bases; J trimming: 3 bases; junction bases outside the gene matches: 3. Here the CDR3 reads CAISEQGEDYGYTF. CDR3 DNA: TGTGCCATCAGTGAGCAGGGGGAGGACTATGGCTACACCTTC.

This clonotype was picked up many times. The genes are TRBV28 and TRBJ2-3, with no clear D. The V gene's germline CDR1 is MDHEN and CDR2 SYDVKM. The CDR3 is 14 amino acids. V lost 4 bases and J 1 base, leaving 9 bases between the germline ends. Written as DNA, the CDR3 is TGTGCCAGCAGTTCCCTCTACGGCACAGATACGCAGTATTTT. Translating it yields CASSSLYGTDTQYF.

The genes are TRBV29-1 and TRBJ2-7, with TRBD2 matching 8 bases. CDR3 length equals 13 residues. Unmatched junction bases numbered 3, after V lost 4 bases and J lost 1 base. The germline V gene has CDR1 SQVTM and CDR2 ANQGSEA. The CDR3 region has the DNA TGCAGCGTTGGGACTAGCAGTTCCTACGAGCAGTACTTC. It translates to CSVGTSSSYEQYF.